These 14 T cell receptor beta chains were sequenced from one sample in a study of PD-1 blockade in classical Hodgkin lymphoma. Exposure to brentuximab vedotin varied, and each patient had relapsed following autologous stem cell transplantation. The method was immunoSEQ multiplex PCR; TCRdb's version includes in-frame clones alone and lacks a portion of them. Of around 91,000 clones detected, roughly 81% appear once; the ten largest clones hold around 17%. The starting material was peripheral blood mononuclear cells (PBMCs), obtained before the second cycle of nivolumab. These TCRs come from a human donor with classical Hodgkin lymphoma.

The count of this clone is one. This chain links TRBV19 with TRBJ2-3; D tentatively fits TRBD1 or TRBD2 (5 bases each). The CDR3 spans 15 residues. The germline V gene encodes CDR1 LNHDA and CDR2 SQIVND (reference sequence). The V and J ends lost 9 bases and 0 bases respectively, with 16 bases between them. CDR3 sequence (DNA): TGTGCCAGCCATCGAAGGGACCGAAGCACAGATACGCAGTATTTT. Translating it yields CASHRRDRSTDTQYF. Based on the CDR3 plus reference TRBV19 and TRBJ2-3, the full variable domain is DGGITQSPKYLFRKEGQNVTLSCEQNLNHDAMYWYRQDPGQGLRLIYYSQIVNDFQKGDIAEGYSVSREKKESFPLTVTSAQKNPTAFYLCASHRRDRSTDTQYFGPGTRLTVL.

The chain carries TRBV6-5 and TRBJ2-7; D unclear. The CDR3 length is 11 residues. Trimming removed 4 bases from V and 7 bases from J, with 8 bases in between. Per germline, CDR1 MNHEY and CDR2 SVGAGI. The CDR3 DNA reads TGTGCCAGCAGTTTCCGACAAGAGCAGTACTTC. Its translation is CASSFRQEQYF.

The chain couples TRBV7-2 to TRBJ2-7, with unresolved D. This CDR3 is 11 amino acids long. Germline V gene lookup returns CDR1 SGHTA and CDR2 FQGNSA. V was cut by 4 bases and J by 3 bases, with 4 bases left in between. The CDR3 DNA sequence: TGTGCCAGCAGCTACAACTACGAGCAGTACTTC. This codes for CASSYNYEQYF.

The rearrangement links TRBV7-9 to TRBJ2-7; 10 positions agree with TRBD2. The CDR3 contains 16 residues. V shed 2 bases, J shed 2 bases, and the junction held 6 bases outside the gene matches. Per the germline V gene, CDR1 is SEHNR and CDR2 is FQNEAQ (reference sequence). The CDR3 region is CASSLTSGISPYEQYF. As DNA, the CDR3 is TGTGCCAGCAGCTTAACTAGCGGGATCTCCCCCTACGAGCAGTACTTC.

The V call is TRBV10-3, the J call TRBJ2-2; 10 bases line up with TRBD2. V gave up 7 bases and J gave up 1 base; unmatched junction bases: 6. The germline CDR1 and CDR2 sequences are ENHRY and SYGVKD. The CDR3 extends over 16 amino acids. DNA of the CDR3: TGTGCCATCACGTCGGCTAGCGGGAGGAACACCGGGGAGCTGTTTTTT. It specifies CAITSASGRNTGELFF.

V gene TRBV27 combines with J gene TRBJ1-2; TRBD1 matches 8 bases. Trimming took 2 bases from V and 4 from J; bases not matched to a gene: 9. The CDR3 runs 16 residues. Per germline, CDR1 MNHEY and CDR2 SMNVEV (reference sequence). CDR3 loop: CASSLVVGDRTYGYTF. CDR3 in DNA: TGTGCCAGCAGTTTAGTGGTTGGGGACAGGACCTATGGCTACACCTTC.

The chain uses TRBV7-6 and TRBJ2-1; TRBD2 matches 12 bases. CDR3 length: 20 amino acids. Looked up from germline, CDR1 is SGHVS and CDR2 is FNYEAQ. V lost 1 base, J lost 7 bases, and 17 bases stayed unmatched. The CDR3 sequence: CASSLVAWTSGAQTLNEQFF. For the CDR3, the DNA is TGTGCCAGCAGCTTAGTAGCGTGGACTAGCGGGGCTCAAACGCTAAATGAGCAGTTCTTC.

This clone was detected a few times. The chain links TRBV9 to TRBJ1-2; D is perhaps TRBD1 (6 bases). Per the germline V gene, CDR1 is SGDLS and CDR2 is YYNGEE. CDR3 length: 14 amino acids. V was clipped by 4 bases and J by 4 bases, with 14 bases between them. CDR3 nucleotide sequence: TGTGCCAGCAGCCCCCGACAGGAACCCTATGGCTACACCTTC. Residues: CASSPRQEPYGYTF.

The chain is built from TRBV7-9 and TRBJ2-2; TRBD2 is a possible D gene (6 bases). The germline V gene has CDR1 SEHNR and CDR2 FQNEAQ (reference sequence). V was cut by 1 base and J by 5 bases, with 20 bases left in between. The CDR3 covers 18 residues. CDR3 bases: TGTGCCAGCAGCTTAGGTAAGGGCGCTAGCGCGAGGACCGGGGAGCTGTTTTTT. Translating gives CASSLGKGASARTGELFF.

With respect to this clone: Other DNA sequences in the same sample also yield this CDR3. V and J are TRBV9 and TRBJ2-2, with 8 bases identical to TRBD1. Germline V gene sequence: CDR1 SGDLS, CDR2 YYNGEE. CDR3 length: 15 residues. V dropped 0 bases and J dropped 4; count of bases not matched to a gene: 2. The CDR3 DNA follows: TGTGCCAGCAGCGTAGAAACAGGGGGCACCGGGGAGCTGTTTTTT. Protein product: CASSVETGGTGELFF. Full variable domain (outside the CDR3, taken from reference TRBV9 and TRBJ2-2): DSGVTQTPKHLITATGQRVTLRCSPRSGDLSVYWYQQSLDQGLQFLIQYYNGEERAKGNILERFSAQQFPDLHSELNLSSLELGDSALYFCASSVETGGTGELFFGEGSRLTVL.

The J gene is TRBJ1-1, the V gene TRBV11-3; 7 bases match TRBD1. V shed 8 bases and J 5 bases; nucleotides not matched to a gene: 8. The CDR3 contains 13 residues. CDR1 is SGHNT and CDR2 is YENEEA in the germline V gene. The CDR3 sequence: CASGQAEWTEAFF. CDR3 nucleotides: TGTGCCAGCGGACAGGCGGAGTGGACTGAAGCTTTCTTT.

CDR3 region: CASSLDPSTEQFF. CDR3 in DNA: TGTGCCAGCAGCTTAGACCCGTCAACCGAGCAGTTCTTC. V gene TRBV7-2 combines with J gene TRBJ2-1; D uncertain. V was cut by 1 base and J by 10 bases, with 11 bases left in between. Germline V lookup: CDR1 SGHTA, CDR2 FQGNSA. The CDR3 covers 13 residues.

This chain joins TRBV6-5 and TRBJ1-1; D remains ambiguous. This CDR3 has 13 residues. V shed 7 bases and J shed 1 base, with 10 bases lying between them. Germline loops: CDR1 MNHEY, CDR2 SVGAGI. CDR3 region: CASTPTANTEAFF. CDR3 coding DNA: TGTGCCAGCACCCCAACTGCGAACACTGAAGCTTTCTTT.

J is TRBJ2-7 and V is TRBV7-2, with 10 nucleotides matching TRBD2. The V gene's germline CDR1 is SGHTA and CDR2 FQGNSA. Germline trimming cut 6 bases from V and 0 bases from J; bases unmatched to any gene: 2. The CDR3 is 14 amino acids. The CDR3 nucleotides read TGTGCCAGCAGAGCGGGAGGGAGCTCCTACGAGCAGTACTTC. Encoded protein: CASRAGGSSYEQYF.